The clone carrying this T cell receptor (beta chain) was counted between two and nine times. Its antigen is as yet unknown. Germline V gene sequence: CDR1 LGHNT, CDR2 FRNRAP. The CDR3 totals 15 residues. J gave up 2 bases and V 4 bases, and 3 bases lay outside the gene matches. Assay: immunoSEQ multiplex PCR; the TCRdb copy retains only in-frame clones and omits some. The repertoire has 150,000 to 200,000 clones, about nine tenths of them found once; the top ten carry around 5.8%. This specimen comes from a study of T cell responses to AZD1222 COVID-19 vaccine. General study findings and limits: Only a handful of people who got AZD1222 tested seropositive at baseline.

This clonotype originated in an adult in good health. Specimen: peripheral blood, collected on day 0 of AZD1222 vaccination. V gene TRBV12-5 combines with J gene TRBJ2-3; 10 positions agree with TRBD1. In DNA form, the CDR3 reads TGTGCTAGTGGTTCGGGACAGGGGTACACAGATACGCAGTATTTT. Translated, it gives CASGSGQGYTDTQYF.